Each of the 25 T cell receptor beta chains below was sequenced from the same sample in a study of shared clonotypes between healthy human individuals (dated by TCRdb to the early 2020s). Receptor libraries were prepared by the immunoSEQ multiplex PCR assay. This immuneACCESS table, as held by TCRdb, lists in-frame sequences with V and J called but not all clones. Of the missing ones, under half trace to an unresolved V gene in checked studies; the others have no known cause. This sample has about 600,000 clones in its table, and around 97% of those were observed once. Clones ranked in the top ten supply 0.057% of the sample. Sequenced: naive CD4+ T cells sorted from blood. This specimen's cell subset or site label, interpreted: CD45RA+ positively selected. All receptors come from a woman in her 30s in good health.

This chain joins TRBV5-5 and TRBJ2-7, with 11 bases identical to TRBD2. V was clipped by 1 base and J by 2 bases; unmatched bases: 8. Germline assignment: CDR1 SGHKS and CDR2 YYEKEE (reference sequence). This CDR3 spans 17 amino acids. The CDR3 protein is CASSLRLAGGSPYEQYF. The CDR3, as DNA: TGTGCCAGCAGCTTGAGGCTAGCGGGAGGCTCCCCCTACGAGCAGTACTTC.

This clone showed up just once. DNA of the CDR3: TGTGCCAGCAGCTTGGTAGGGGGCAGGACTGAAGCTTTCTTT. It is translated as CASSLVGGRTEAFF. The chain combines TRBV5-5 with TRBJ1-1; 7 nucleotides agree with TRBD1. The CDR3 has 14 amino acids. Per the germline V gene, CDR1 is SGHKS and CDR2 is YYEKEE (reference sequence). The J segment lost 5 bases and the V segment lost 0 bases, leaving 4 bases of the junction unmatched. The full variable domain, completed using reference TRBV5-5 and TRBJ1-1, is DAGVTQSPTHLIKTRGQQVTLRCSPISGHKSVSWYQQVLGQGPQFIFQYYEKEERGRGNFPDRFSARQFPNYSSELNVNALLLGDSALYLCASSLVGGRTEAFFGQGTRLTVV.

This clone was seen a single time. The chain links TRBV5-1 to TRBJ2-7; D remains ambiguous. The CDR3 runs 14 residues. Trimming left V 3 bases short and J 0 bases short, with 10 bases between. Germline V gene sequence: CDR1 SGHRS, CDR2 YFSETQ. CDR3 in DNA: TGCGCCAGCAGCTCGCGGACGGACTCCTACGAGCAGTACTTC. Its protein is CASSSRTDSYEQYF.

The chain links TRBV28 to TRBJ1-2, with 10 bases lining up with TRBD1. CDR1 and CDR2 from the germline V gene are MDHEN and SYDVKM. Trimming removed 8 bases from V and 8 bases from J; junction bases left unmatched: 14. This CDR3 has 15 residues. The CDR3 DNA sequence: TGTGCCAGCGGGACTGGACAGGGGGGCCTGGGGGGCTACACCTTC. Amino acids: CASGTGQGGLGGYTF.

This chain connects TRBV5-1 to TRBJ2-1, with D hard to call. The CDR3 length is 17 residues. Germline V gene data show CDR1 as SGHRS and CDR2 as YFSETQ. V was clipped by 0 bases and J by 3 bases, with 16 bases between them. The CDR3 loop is CASSLVLTAGVYNEQFF. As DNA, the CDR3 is TGCGCCAGCAGCTTGGTGCTGACCGCTGGCGTCTACAATGAGCAGTTCTTC.

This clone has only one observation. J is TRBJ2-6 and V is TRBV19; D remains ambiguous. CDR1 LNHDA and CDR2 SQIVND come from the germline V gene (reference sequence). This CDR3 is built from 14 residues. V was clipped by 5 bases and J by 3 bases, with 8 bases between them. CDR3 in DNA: TGTGCCAGTAGTGGGGTAAATGGGGCCAACGTCCTGACTTTC. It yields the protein CASSGVNGANVLTF. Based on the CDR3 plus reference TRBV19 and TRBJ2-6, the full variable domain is DGGITQSPKYLFRKEGQNVTLSCEQNLNHDAMYWYRQDPGQGLRLIYYSQIVNDFQKGDIAEGYSVSREKKESFPLTVTSAQKNPTAFYLCASSGVNGANVLTFGAGSRLTVL.

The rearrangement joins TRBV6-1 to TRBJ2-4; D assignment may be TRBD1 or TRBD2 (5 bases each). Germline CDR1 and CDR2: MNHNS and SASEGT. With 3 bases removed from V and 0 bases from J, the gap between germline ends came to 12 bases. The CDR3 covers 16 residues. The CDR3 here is CASSDTGGLAKNIQYF. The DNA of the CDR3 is TGTGCCAGCAGTGATACAGGAGGTCTAGCCAAAAACATTCAGTACTTC.

The CDR3 DNA sequence: TGTGCCAGTAGTATTCCCGCCACCTTCGGTGAGACCCAGTACTTC. This codes for CASSIPATFGETQYF. The V gene is TRBV19, the J gene TRBJ2-5; D is undetermined. Germline V gene lookup returns CDR1 LNHDA and CDR2 SQIVND (reference sequence). Trimming shortened V by 3 bases and J by 5 bases, and 16 bases separated the two germline ends. The CDR3 has 15 residues.

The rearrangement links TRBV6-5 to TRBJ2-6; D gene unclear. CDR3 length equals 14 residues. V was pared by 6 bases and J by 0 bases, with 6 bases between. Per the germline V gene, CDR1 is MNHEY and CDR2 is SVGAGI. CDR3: CASRNPSGANVLTF. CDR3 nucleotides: TGTGCCAGCAGAAATCCCTCTGGGGCCAACGTCCTGACTTTC.

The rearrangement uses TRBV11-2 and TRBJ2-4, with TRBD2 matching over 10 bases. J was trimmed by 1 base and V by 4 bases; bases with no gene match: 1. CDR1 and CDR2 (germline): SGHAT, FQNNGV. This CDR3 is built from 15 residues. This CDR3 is CASSWGLAAKNIQYF. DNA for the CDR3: TGTGCCAGCAGCTGGGGACTAGCGGCCAAAAACATTCAGTACTTC.

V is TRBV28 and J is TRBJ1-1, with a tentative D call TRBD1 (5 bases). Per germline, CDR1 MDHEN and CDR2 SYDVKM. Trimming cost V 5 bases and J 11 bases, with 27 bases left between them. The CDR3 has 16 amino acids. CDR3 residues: CASSPSMGPDPSYAFF. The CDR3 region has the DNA TGTGCCAGCAGTCCGAGCATGGGGCCAGACCCTTCTTATGCTTTCTTT.

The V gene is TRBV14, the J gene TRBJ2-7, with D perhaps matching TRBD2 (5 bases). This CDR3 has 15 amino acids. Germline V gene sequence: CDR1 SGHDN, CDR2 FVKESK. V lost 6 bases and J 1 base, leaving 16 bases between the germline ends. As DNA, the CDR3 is TGTGCCAGCAGACAGACGGGATCCGCTTCCTACGAGCAGTACTTC. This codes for CASRQTGSASYEQYF.

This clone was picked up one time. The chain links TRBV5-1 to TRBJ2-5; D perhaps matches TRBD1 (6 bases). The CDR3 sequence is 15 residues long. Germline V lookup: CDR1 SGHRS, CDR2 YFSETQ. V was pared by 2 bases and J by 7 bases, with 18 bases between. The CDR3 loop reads CASSFDGQSKGTQYF. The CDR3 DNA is TGCGCCAGCAGCTTCGATGGACAGTCGAAAGGGACCCAGTACTTC.

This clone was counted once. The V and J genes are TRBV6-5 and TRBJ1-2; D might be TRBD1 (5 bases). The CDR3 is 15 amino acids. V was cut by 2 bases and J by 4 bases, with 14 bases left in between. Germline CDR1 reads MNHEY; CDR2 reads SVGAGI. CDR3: CASSYSREGSYGYTF. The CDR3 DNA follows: TGTGCCAGCAGTTACAGCAGGGAAGGTAGCTATGGCTACACCTTC.

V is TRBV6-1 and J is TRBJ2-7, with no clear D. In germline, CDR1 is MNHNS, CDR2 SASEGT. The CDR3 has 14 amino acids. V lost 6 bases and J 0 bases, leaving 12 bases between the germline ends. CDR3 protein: CASSAKLHSYEQYF. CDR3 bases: TGTGCCAGCAGCGCCAAACTCCACTCCTACGAGCAGTACTTC.

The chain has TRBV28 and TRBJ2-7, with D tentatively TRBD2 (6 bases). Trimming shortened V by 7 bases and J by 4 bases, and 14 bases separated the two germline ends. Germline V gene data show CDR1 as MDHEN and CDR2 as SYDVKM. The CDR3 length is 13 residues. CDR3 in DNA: TGTGCCAGCAAAGGACCGGGAGTTTACGAGCAGTACTTC. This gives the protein CASKGPGVYEQYF. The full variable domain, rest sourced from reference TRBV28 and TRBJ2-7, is DVKVTQSSRYLVKRTGEKVFLECVQDMDHENMFWYRQDPGLGLRLIYFSYDVKMKEKGDIPEGYSVSREKKERFSLILESASTNQTSMYLCASKGPGVYEQYFGPGTRLTVT.

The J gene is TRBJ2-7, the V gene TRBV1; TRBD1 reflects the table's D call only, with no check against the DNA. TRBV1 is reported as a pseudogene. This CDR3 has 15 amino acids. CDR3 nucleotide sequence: TGCACCAGCAGCTTACCGAAGGAACAGGGGAACGAGCAGTACTTC. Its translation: CTSSLPKEQGNEQYF.

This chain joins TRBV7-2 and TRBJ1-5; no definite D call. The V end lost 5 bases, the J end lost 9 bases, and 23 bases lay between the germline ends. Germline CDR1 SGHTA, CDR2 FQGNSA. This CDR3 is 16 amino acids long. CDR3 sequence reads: CASSNHGRGGSWPQHF. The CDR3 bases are TGTGCCAGCAGCAACCATGGTCGCGGTGGATCATGGCCCCAGCATTTT.

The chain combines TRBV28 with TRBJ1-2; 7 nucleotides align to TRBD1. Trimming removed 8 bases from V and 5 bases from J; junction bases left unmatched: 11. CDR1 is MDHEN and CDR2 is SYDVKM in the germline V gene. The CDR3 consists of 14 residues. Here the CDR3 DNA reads TGTGCCAGCCTTCGGGACAGCTCGCTATATGGCTACACCTTC. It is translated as CASLRDSSLYGYTF.

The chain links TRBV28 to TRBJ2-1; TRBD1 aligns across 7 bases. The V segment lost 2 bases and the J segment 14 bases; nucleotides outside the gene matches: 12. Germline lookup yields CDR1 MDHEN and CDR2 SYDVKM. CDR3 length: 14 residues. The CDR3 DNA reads TGTGCCAGCAGTTTAAGGGGACAGATGGGCCGAGAGTTCTTC. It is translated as CASSLRGQMGREFF.

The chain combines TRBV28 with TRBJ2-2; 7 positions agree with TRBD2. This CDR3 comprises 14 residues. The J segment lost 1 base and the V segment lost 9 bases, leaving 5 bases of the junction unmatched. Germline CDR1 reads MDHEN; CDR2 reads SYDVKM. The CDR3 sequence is CARGASGNTGELFF. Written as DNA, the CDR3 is TGTGCCAGGGGTGCTAGCGGGAACACCGGGGAGCTGTTTTTT.

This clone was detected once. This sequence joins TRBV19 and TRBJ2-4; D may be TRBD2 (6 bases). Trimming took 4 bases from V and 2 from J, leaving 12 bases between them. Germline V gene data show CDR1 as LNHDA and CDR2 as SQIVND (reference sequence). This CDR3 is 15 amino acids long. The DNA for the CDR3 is TGTGCCAGTAGTAGGTTGAGCGGGTCCAAAAACATTCAGTACTTC. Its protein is CASSRLSGSKNIQYF.

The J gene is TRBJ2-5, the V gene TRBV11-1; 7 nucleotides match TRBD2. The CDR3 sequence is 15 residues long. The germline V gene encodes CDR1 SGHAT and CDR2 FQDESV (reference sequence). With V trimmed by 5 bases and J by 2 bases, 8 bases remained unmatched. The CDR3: CASSPRTRRQETQYF. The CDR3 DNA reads TGTGCCAGCAGCCCCAGGACTAGGAGGCAAGAGACCCAGTACTTC.

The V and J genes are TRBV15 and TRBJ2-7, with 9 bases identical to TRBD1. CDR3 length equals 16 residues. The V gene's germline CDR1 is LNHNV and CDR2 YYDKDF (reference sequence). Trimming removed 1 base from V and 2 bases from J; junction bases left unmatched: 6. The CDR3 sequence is CATSRGSGQGAYEQYF. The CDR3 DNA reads TGTGCCACCAGCAGAGGATCGGGACAGGGAGCCTACGAGCAGTACTTC.

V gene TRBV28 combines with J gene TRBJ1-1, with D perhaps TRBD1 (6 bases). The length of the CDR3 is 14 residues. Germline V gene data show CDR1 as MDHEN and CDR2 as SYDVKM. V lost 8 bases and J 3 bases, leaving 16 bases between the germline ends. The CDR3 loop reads CASGGPILYTEAFF. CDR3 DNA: TGTGCCAGCGGGGGGCCCATCTTGTACACTGAAGCTTTCTTT.